Each of the 13 T cell receptor beta chains below was sequenced from the same sample in a study of T cell responses to AZD1222 COVID-19 vaccine (dated by TCRdb to the early 2020s). Receptor amplification or capture employed the immunoSEQ multiplex PCR assay. TCRdb took over this immuneACCESS table, retaining in-frame rearrangements with V and J assigned. Such tables are incomplete; in checked studies, under half of the missing clones stem from an unresolved V gene, and the remainder is unexplained. Counted in this sample were approximately 100,000 clones; less than 95% of them appeared once. 1% to 1.5% of the sample goes to the ten largest clones. In light of the paper, this sample's time point label describes: baseline before first vaccination. The sequences come from peripheral blood, collected on day 0 of AZD1222 vaccination. All receptors derive from an adult in good health.

This clone was recorded only once. V usage is TRBV5-5 and J usage is TRBJ2-7; TRBD2 agrees at 12 bases. This CDR3 comprises 17 residues. Trimming cost V 2 bases and J 2 bases; bases outside gene matches: 8. Germline V gene data show CDR1 as SGHKS and CDR2 as YYEKEE (reference sequence). The CDR3 region has the DNA TGTGCCAGCAGCTTCCGACTAGCGGGGGTGATAACCTACGAGCAGTACTTC. This codes for CASSFRLAGVITYEQYF.

V is TRBV27 and J is TRBJ1-2, with D hard to call. CDR1 is MNHEY, CDR2 SMNVEV, per germline (reference sequence). This CDR3 is built from 14 residues. The V gene lost 3 bases and the J gene lost 6 bases, with 14 bases spanning the gap. The CDR3 protein is CASSFRHQANGYTF. The CDR3, as DNA: TGTGCCAGCAGTTTCAGACACCAAGCCAATGGCTACACCTTC.

V and J are TRBV27 and TRBJ2-7; no definite D call. The CDR3 totals 12 residues. The V gene's germline CDR1 is MNHEY and CDR2 SMNVEV (reference sequence). The V and J ends lost 3 bases and 0 bases respectively, with 3 bases between them. The CDR3 sequence: CASSFPSYEQYF. CDR3 nucleotide sequence: TGTGCCAGCAGTTTCCCCTCCTACGAGCAGTACTTC.

The CDR3 region has the DNA TGTGCCAGCAGCTGGGGACAGGGGAGCTACGAGCAGTACTTC. Protein sequence: CASSWGQGSYEQYF. The chain employs TRBV5-6 and TRBJ2-7; TRBD1 agrees at 10 bases. The CDR3 is 14 amino acids. Losses at the gene ends were 3 bases for V and 3 bases for J; bases not matched to a gene: 3. The germline CDR1 and CDR2 sequences are SGHDT and YYEEEE.

This rearrangement joins TRBV30 to TRBJ2-1, with D perhaps matching TRBD1 (6 bases). Germline V gene sequence: CDR1 GTSNPN, CDR2 SVGIG (reference sequence). The V gene lost 4 bases and the J gene lost 1 base, with 8 bases spanning the gap. The CDR3 length is 13 residues. CDR3 coding DNA: TGTGCCTGGAAAGGGGGTTCCTACAATGAGCAGTTCTTC. Translating it yields CAWKGGSYNEQFF.

The chain links TRBV6-5 to TRBJ1-1; TRBD1 might be the D (6 bases). The CDR3 runs to 14 residues. Trimming left V 6 bases short and J 3 bases short, with 14 bases between. Germline-derived CDR1 and CDR2 are MNHEY and SVGAGI. CDR3 nucleotides: TGTGCCAGCAGCCCGGACAGACTATACACTGAAGCTTTCTTT. Translation gives CASSPDRLYTEAFF.

The gene calls are TRBV18 and TRBJ2-7; D perhaps matches TRBD1 (5 bases). This CDR3 has 13 residues. Trimming cost V 3 bases and J 5 bases, with 11 bases left between them. CDR1 and CDR2 (germline): KGHSH, LQKENI. The CDR3 protein is CASSPQWGHEQYF. The CDR3 DNA reads TGTGCCAGCTCACCTCAGTGGGGCCACGAGCAGTACTTC.

This sequence joins TRBV5-1 and TRBJ2-5; no reliable D call. The CDR3 totals 15 residues. With 1 base removed from V and 5 bases from J, the gap between germline ends came to 15 bases. Germline-derived CDR1 and CDR2 are SGHRS and YFSETQ. The CDR3 nucleotides are TGCGCCAGCAGCTTGATTTGGACGGCCAAGGAGACCCAGTACTTC. It is translated as CASSLIWTAKETQYF.

The genes are TRBV27 and TRBJ2-7, with a weak D call TRBD1 (5 bases). The CDR3 extends over 13 amino acids. Germline V lookup: CDR1 MNHEY, CDR2 SMNVEV (reference sequence). V gave up 4 bases and J gave up 6 bases, with 13 bases separating them. The CDR3 spells CASSYGRRGEQYF. The CDR3 DNA reads as TGTGCCAGCAGTTATGGCAGAAGGGGCGAGCAGTACTTC.

The CDR3 nucleotides read TGTGCCAGCAGCTTCGGTGCATCCGGGGAGCTGTTTTTT. It specifies CASSFGASGELFF. This chain joins TRBV5-8 and TRBJ2-2; D is undetermined. V was pared by 2 bases and J by 6 bases, with 8 bases between. Looked up from germline, CDR1 is SGHTS and CDR2 is YDEGEE. The CDR3 is 13 amino acids. The whole variable domain, filled in from reference TRBV5-8 and TRBJ2-2, reads EAGVTQSPTHLIKTRGQQATLRCSPISGHTSVYWYQQALGLGLQFLLWYDEGEERNRGNFPPRFSGRQFPNYSSELNVNALELEDSALYLCASSFGASGELFFGEGSRLTVL.

The rearrangement links TRBV5-6 to TRBJ2-7; TRBD1 matches 10 bases. The CDR3 length is 16 residues. From germline, CDR1 is SGHDT and CDR2 YYEEEE. V was pared by 4 bases and J by 2 bases, with 9 bases of the junction left unmatched. CDR3 residues: CASSLKDRGVTYEQYF. CDR3 nucleotides: TGTGCCAGCAGCCTAAAGGACAGGGGGGTCACCTACGAGCAGTACTTC.

In its sample, this clone was seen a few times. V is TRBV14 and J is TRBJ1-3, with D unclear. The germline V and J ends were trimmed by 3 bases and 0 bases, with 6 bases remaining between them. The CDR3 sequence is 14 residues long. Per germline, CDR1 SGHDN and CDR2 FVKESK. This chain's CDR3 is CASSQMVSGNTIYF. The CDR3 DNA follows: TGTGCCAGCAGCCAGATGGTCTCTGGAAACACCATATATTTT.

V and J are TRBV3-1 (or the pseudogene TRBV3-2) and TRBJ2-3, with 7 positions matching TRBD2. Germline V gives CDR1 LGHDT, CDR2 YNNKEL (reference sequence). This CDR3 contains 13 residues. J was trimmed by 4 bases and V by 3 bases; bases with no gene match: 1. In DNA, the CDR3 is TGTGCCAGCAGCCAGGGGGGGGCAGATACGCAGTATTTT. Translating gives CASSQGGADTQYF.